This TCR beta chain was recovered during a study of T cell changes during pregnancy in multiple sclerosis. Sequencing used immunoSEQ multiplex PCR; TCRdb keeps in-frame clones, though not all of them. Among about 49,000 clones listed, 80% to 95% were seen once. This CDR3 has 16 residues. CDR1 is LNHDA, CDR2 SQIVND, per germline (reference sequence). Deletions cut 2 bases from V and 1 base from J, with 12 bases between. In the case of this clone: This CDR3 is also generated by other DNA sequences in the sample.

The chain is built from TRBV19 and TRBJ1-5; TRBD1 might be the D (5 bases). Here the sequenced sample was peripheral blood, taken after pregnancy. The receptor comes from a female donor with multiple sclerosis, enrolled in a pregnancy study. The CDR3 spells CASSIPGGGSNQPQHF. DNA for the CDR3: TGTGCCAGTAGTATACCGGGGGGTGGGAGCAATCAGCCCCAGCATTTT.